There are a few counts of the clone carrying this TCR beta chain. Antigen specificity is unknown. The genes and germline here are from mouse. These data come from a study of CD8+ T cells in alopecia areata. About the research overall: Transfer of skin from roughly 6-12-month-old C3H/HeJ graft donors with spontaneous alopecia was made to approximately 6-11-week-old female C3H/HeJ mice. Study-wide findings and caveats: Clonality in lesional scalp, especially alopecia totalis/universalis, exceeded that of normal scalp. Scalp samples also contribute reads from the resident alphabeta T cells found in normal skin.

Extracted RNA was reverse transcribed, and the resulting cDNA served as sequencing template. Here immunoSEQ multiplex PCR was the method, and the copy in TCRdb shows in-frame clones only, minus some. Recorded here are more than 90,000 clones, none singletons. The TCR was taken from a C3H/HeJ mouse with alopecia areata. Mice of this strain are of MHC haplotype H2-k. Sequencing was performed on lesional skin.

Partial CDR3 DNA: TGCACCTGCAGTGCACCTCAGGGGGCGGAT. This gives the protein CTCSAPQGAD. The entire CDR3 protein reads CTCSAPQGADEQYF. The chain combines TRBV1 with TRBJ2-7, with 8 bases that match TRBD1. The CDR3 end falls 4 residues outside the read, so it is completed with the germline J gene. Looked up from germline, CDR1 is NSQYPW and CDR2 is LRSPGD (reference sequence). CDR3 length: 14 residues.